The next 29 T cell receptor beta chains were all read from a single sample in a study of blood T cell repertoires in COVID-19 (TCRdb year 2020). Receptor libraries were prepared by the immunoSEQ multiplex PCR assay. As stored in TCRdb, this immuneACCESS dataset retains in-frame rearrangements with V and J assigned. A fraction of the clones does not appear; measured against another copy, unresolved V genes explain less than half of the discrepancy, and the remainder lacks a known reason. Here the sample has roughly 100,000 clones; about 85% occur a single time. The ten largest clonotypes hold roughly 25% of the sample. Sequenced sample: peripheral blood. The receptors were gathered from an elderly man with active or convalescent COVID-19.

The chain employs TRBV10-3 and TRBJ1-3; D is undetermined. Looked up from germline, CDR1 is ENHRY and CDR2 is SYGVKD. The length of the CDR3 is 16 residues. Trimming took 4 bases from V and 0 from J, leaving 13 bases between them. The CDR3 reads CAISGTRSSSGNTIYF. Written as DNA, the CDR3 is TGTGCCATCAGTGGAACCAGGTCGAGCTCTGGAAACACCATATATTTT.

The chain uses TRBV28 and TRBJ1-4; no reliable D call. Trimming cost V 10 bases and J 4 bases, with 13 bases left between them. CDR1 is MDHEN, CDR2 SYDVKM, per germline. CDR3 length: 13 residues. The CDR3 sequence is CATITRDNEKLFF. CDR3 DNA: TGTGCCACTATCACGAGGGATAATGAAAAACTGTTTTTT.

The chain couples TRBV7-8 to TRBJ1-1; no definite D call. Germline CDR1 is SGHVS and CDR2 is FQNEAQ. CDR3 length: 14 residues. Deletions cut 1 base from V and 1 base from J, with 7 bases between. The CDR3 bases are TGTGCCAGCAGCTTAGAACGGGGGAACACTGAAGCTTTCTTT. Translating it yields CASSLERGNTEAFF.

J is TRBJ2-2 and V is TRBV7-2; D unclear. V shed 1 base and J shed 5 bases, with 8 bases lying between them. Germline CDR1 and CDR2: SGHTA and FQGNSA. This CDR3 comprises 14 residues. The CDR3 region has the DNA TGTGCCAGCAGCTTAGAGACATCAACCGGGGAGCTGTTTTTT. It yields the protein CASSLETSTGELFF.

This clone has more than one count but fewer than ten. V is TRBV5-6 and J is TRBJ1-2; the match to TRBD1 covers 8 bases. V trimming: 4 bases; J trimming: 4 bases; junction bases outside the gene matches: 9. Germline V gene lookup returns CDR1 SGHDT and CDR2 YYEEEE. The CDR3 runs to 15 residues. The CDR3 nucleotides read TGTGCCAGCAGCAGATACAGGGGGAACAGCTATGGCTACACCTTC. This encodes CASSRYRGNSYGYTF.

This clone occurred once. The V call is TRBV2, the J call TRBJ2-2; TRBD2 matches at 7 bases. The germline V gene encodes CDR1 SNHLY and CDR2 FYNNEI. Trimming at V came to 2 bases and at J to 8 bases, leaving 2 bases not matched to a gene. CDR3 length: 13 amino acids. The CDR3 is CASSERGEGELFF. Written as DNA, the CDR3 is TGTGCCAGCAGTGAACGGGGGGAAGGGGAGCTGTTTTTT.

The rearrangement links TRBV7-9 to TRBJ1-6, with 9 bases identical to TRBD1. Germline-derived CDR1 and CDR2 are SEHNR and FQNEAQ (reference sequence). This CDR3 region has 14 residues. V gave up 5 bases and J gave up 8 bases; unmatched junction bases: 4. CDR3 amino acids: CASSGRQGDSPLHF. For the CDR3, the DNA is TGTGCCAGCAGCGGCCGACAGGGGGATTCACCCCTCCACTTT.

This chain joins TRBV18 and TRBJ2-1; 8 bases agree with TRBD1. The junction had 9 bases not matched to a gene; V was cut back by 5 bases and J by 6 bases. The CDR3 is made up of 15 amino acids. The germline V gene encodes CDR1 KGHSH and CDR2 LQKENI. In DNA, the CDR3 is TGTGCCAGCTCAATGAGGACAGGGTCTGGCAATGAGCAGTTCTTC. Translation gives CASSMRTGSGNEQFF.

The chain carries TRBV7-9 and TRBJ2-7, with D possibly TRBD1 on 5 matching bases. The DNA end lines up better with TRBJ2-1; the J call may be wrong. The germline V gene has CDR1 SEHNR and CDR2 FQNEAQ (reference sequence). The CDR3 extends over 16 amino acids. The CDR3 DNA sequence: TGTGCCAGCAGCTTAGGAGGCCAGGGTTCCTACAATGAGCAGTTCTTC. It codes for CASSLGGQGSYNEQFF.

This sequence joins TRBV7-2 and TRBJ2-5, with D possibly being TRBD2 (6 bases). V was trimmed by 5 bases and J by 5 bases, leaving 15 bases between them. This CDR3 is built from 14 residues. Germline V gene data show CDR1 as SGHTA and CDR2 as FQGNSA. CDR3 sequence (DNA): TGTGCCAGCAGCAATGCAGGAGGGATGGAGACCCAGTACTTC. It encodes CASSNAGGMETQYF.

The table lists this clone with a few counts. J is TRBJ1-1 and V is TRBV7-9; TRBD1 is a possible D gene (5 bases). The CDR3 runs 14 residues. The germline CDR1 and CDR2 sequences are SEHNR and FQNEAQ (reference sequence). V lost 3 bases to trimming and J lost 7 bases, with 15 bases between them. CDR3 sequence (DNA): TGTGCCAGCAGCTTGGGGGGTCCTAAACTTGAAGCTTTCTTT. Translation gives CASSLGGPKLEAFF.

The J gene is TRBJ1-5, the V gene TRBV7-2; TRBD1 agrees at 7 bases. Germline values: CDR1 SGHTA, CDR2 FQGNSA. Losses at the gene ends were 1 base for V and 2 bases for J; bases not matched to a gene: 2. This CDR3 is 15 amino acids long. The CDR3 DNA reads TGTGCCAGCAGCTTAGAGACAGGGCGCAATCAGCCCCAGCATTTT. Its protein product is CASSLETGRNQPQHF.

This chain uses TRBV27 with TRBJ1-1; D is ambiguous. CDR1 and CDR2 from the germline V gene are MNHEY and SMNVEV (reference sequence). Trimming stripped 5 bases from V and 4 bases from J, with 11 bases between. There are 13 residues in the CDR3. The CDR3 reads CASSLVPSTEAFF. The CDR3 DNA reads as TGTGCCAGCAGTCTCGTCCCTAGCACTGAAGCTTTCTTT.

About this clone: The junction differs from germline at one of its ends, possibly a read error. The sample holds other DNA sequences that translate to the same CDR3. The rearrangement joins TRBV5-4 to TRBJ2-3; TRBD2 matches at 8 bases. The CDR3 is 17 residues long. Looked up from germline, CDR1 is SGHNT and CDR2 is YYREEE (reference sequence). The CDR3 here is CASSLGAGAVRTDTQYF. The CDR3, as DNA: TGTGCCAGCAGTTTGGGAGCGGGGGCCGTAAGGACAGATACGCAGTATTTT.

The rearrangement uses TRBV28 and TRBJ1-1; the D is unclear. Looked up from germline, CDR1 is MDHEN and CDR2 is SYDVKM. The V end was cut by 10 bases, the J end by 0 bases, with 12 bases between. There are 13 residues in the CDR3. In DNA form, the CDR3 reads TGTGCCATCACGGACGGGATGAACACTGAAGCTTTCTTT. This gives the protein CAITDGMNTEAFF.

The rearrangement uses TRBV6-5 and TRBJ1-1; D is uncertain. Germline V gene data show CDR1 as MNHEY and CDR2 as SVGAGI. Trimming took 2 bases from V and 0 from J, leaving 7 bases between them. The CDR3 has 14 amino acids. Here the CDR3 DNA reads TGTGCCAGCAGTTACAGAGCCATGAACACTGAAGCTTTCTTT. Encoded protein: CASSYRAMNTEAFF.

The gene calls are TRBV6-2 or TRBV6-3 and TRBJ2-3, with 7 positions matching TRBD1. Looked up from germline, CDR1 is MNHEY and CDR2 is SVGEGT. The CDR3 contains 13 residues. The ends lost 6 bases at V and 3 bases at J; junction bases unmatched: 3. The CDR3 spells CASSRDSTDTQYF. Here the CDR3 DNA reads TGTGCCAGCAGCCGGGACAGTACAGATACGCAGTATTTT.

The J gene is TRBJ1-2, the V gene TRBV29-1; maybe TRBD1 (6 bases). CDR3 size: 11 residues. Trimming pared 3 bases from V and 8 bases from J, leaving 10 bases between. Germline values: CDR1 SQVTM, CDR2 ANQGSEA. The CDR3 sequence: CSVETGLGYTF. The CDR3 nucleotides are TGCAGCGTTGAGACAGGTCTCGGCTACACCTTC.

The chain joins TRBV5-4 to TRBJ1-6; perhaps TRBD1 as D (6 bases). The germline V gene encodes CDR1 SGHNT and CDR2 YYREEE (reference sequence). The CDR3 totals 15 residues. The ends were cut back, 4 bases at V and 8 bases at J, with 16 bases in the middle. CDR3 DNA: TGTGCCAGCAGCCTGGGTGGGGGGGCCTATTCACCCCTCCACTTT. Its translation: CASSLGGGAYSPLHF.

The rearrangement uses TRBV30 and TRBJ2-5; 7 nucleotides align to TRBD1. J was trimmed by 4 bases and V by 1 base; bases with no gene match: 6. This CDR3 is built from 14 residues. Germline V gene data show CDR1 as GTSNPN and CDR2 as SVGIG (reference sequence). The CDR3: CAWSGIGGRETQYF. In nucleotides, the CDR3 is TGTGCCTGGAGTGGCATAGGGGGCAGAGAGACCCAGTACTTC.

This clone was detected only a few times. The CDR3 nucleotides are TGTGCCAGCAGCTTAGCTTCCACGGGACAAATAGTGTTTTTT. Translated, it gives CASSLASTGQIVFF. This chain links TRBV7-2 with TRBJ1-4; D perhaps matches TRBD1 (6 bases). The CDR3 consists of 14 residues. Germline CDR1 and CDR2: SGHTA and FQGNSA. V lost 0 bases and J 15 bases, leaving 17 bases between the germline ends.

J is TRBJ1-5 and V is TRBV4-1; no firm D call. CDR1 is MGHRA, CDR2 YSYEKL, per germline. The V and J ends lost 0 bases and 0 bases respectively, with 9 bases between them. This CDR3 comprises 16 residues. Here the CDR3 reads CASSQEAQYSNQPQHF. CDR3 nucleotide sequence: TGCGCCAGCAGCCAAGAAGCACAGTATAGCAATCAGCCCCAGCATTTT.

This clone has just one count. The chain couples TRBV27 to TRBJ1-2, with D possibly TRBD1 on 6 matching bases. The CDR3 sequence is 15 residues long. Germline assignment: CDR1 MNHEY and CDR2 SMNVEV (reference sequence). V was trimmed by 0 bases and J by 6 bases, leaving 14 bases between them. As DNA, the CDR3 is TGTGCCAGCAGTTTATCCAACAGGGTATGGGATGGCTACACCTTC. It is translated as CASSLSNRVWDGYTF.

CDR3 protein: CASSLLGEQYF. CDR3 bases: TGCGCCAGCAGCCTCCTCGGCGAGCAGTACTTC. The chain recombines TRBV5-1 with TRBJ2-7; D is unclear. Trimming pared 4 bases from V and 6 bases from J, leaving 8 bases between. This CDR3 comprises 11 residues. CDR1 is SGHRS, CDR2 YFSETQ, per germline.

This rearrangement joins TRBV9 to TRBJ1-3; a possible D gene is TRBD1 (5 bases). Germline V gene sequence: CDR1 SGDLS, CDR2 YYNGEE. CDR3 length equals 16 residues. Trimming took 0 bases from V and 4 from J, leaving 14 bases between them. CDR3 sequence: CASSVVASGAGNTIYF. CDR3 nucleotide sequence: TGTGCCAGCAGCGTAGTGGCTTCTGGGGCAGGAAACACCATATATTTT.

The rearrangement joins TRBV5-6 to TRBJ1-1; 8 bases line up with TRBD1. The germline V gene encodes CDR1 SGHDT and CDR2 YYEEEE. V lost 4 bases, J lost 5 bases, and 7 bases stayed unmatched. The CDR3 runs 14 residues. Here the CDR3 reads CASSPRGRLTEAFF. The DNA of the CDR3 is TGTGCCAGCAGCCCCAGGGGGCGCTTAACTGAAGCTTTCTTT.

The chain recombines TRBV20-1 with TRBJ1-2, with D hard to call. From germline, CDR1 is DFQATT and CDR2 SNEGSKA (reference sequence). Trimming took 3 bases from V and 4 from J, leaving 9 bases between them. The CDR3 consists of 12 residues. The CDR3 protein is CSASDLLYGYTF. In DNA, the CDR3 is TGCAGTGCTAGTGATCTCCTCTATGGCTACACCTTC.

V is TRBV19 and J is TRBJ1-3; 9 nucleotides line up with TRBD1. In germline, CDR1 is LNHDA, CDR2 SQIVND (reference sequence). The CDR3 is 18 residues long. Unmatched junction bases numbered 11, after V lost 5 bases and J lost 0 bases. CDR3 bases: TGTGCCAGTAGTCCCCCGGGACAGGGACTTCGCTCTGGAAACACCATATATTTT. Encoded protein: CASSPPGQGLRSGNTIYF. Based on the CDR3 plus reference TRBV19 and TRBJ1-3, the full variable domain is DGGITQSPKYLFRKEGQNVTLSCEQNLNHDAMYWYRQDPGQGLRLIYYSQIVNDFQKGDIAEGYSVSREKKESFPLTVTSAQKNPTAFYLCASSPPGQGLRSGNTIYFGEGSWLTVV.

The chain combines TRBV5-4 with TRBJ1-1; a weak D match, TRBD1 (5 bases). The V and J ends lost 0 bases and 2 bases respectively, with 11 bases between them. The V gene's germline CDR1 is SGHNT and CDR2 YYREEE (reference sequence). The CDR3 length is 15 residues. The CDR3 nucleotides are TGTGCCAGCAGCTTGGCCGGGGGAGGAAACACTGAAGCTTTCTTT. This encodes CASSLAGGGNTEAFF.